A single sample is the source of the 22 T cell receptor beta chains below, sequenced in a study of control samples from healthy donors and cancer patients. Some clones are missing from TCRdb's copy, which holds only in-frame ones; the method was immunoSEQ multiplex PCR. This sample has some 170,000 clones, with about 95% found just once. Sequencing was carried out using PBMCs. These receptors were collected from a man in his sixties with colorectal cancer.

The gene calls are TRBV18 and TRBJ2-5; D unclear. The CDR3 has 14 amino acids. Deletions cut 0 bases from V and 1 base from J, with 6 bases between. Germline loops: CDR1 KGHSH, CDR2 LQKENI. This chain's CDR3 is CASSPPRSQETQYF. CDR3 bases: TGTGCCAGCTCACCACCGCGGAGCCAAGAGACCCAGTACTTC. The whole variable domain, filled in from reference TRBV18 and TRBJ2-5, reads NAGVMQNPRHLVRRRGQEARLRCSPMKGHSHVYWYRQLPEEGLKFMVYLQKENIIDESGMPKERFSAEFPKEGPSILRIQQVVRGDSAAYFCASSPPRSQETQYFGPGTRLLVL.

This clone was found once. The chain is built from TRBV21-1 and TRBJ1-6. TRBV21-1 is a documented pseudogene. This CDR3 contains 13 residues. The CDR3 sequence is CASSKYPNSPLHF. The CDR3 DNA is TGTGCCAGCAGCAAATATCCGAATTCACCCCTCCACTTT.

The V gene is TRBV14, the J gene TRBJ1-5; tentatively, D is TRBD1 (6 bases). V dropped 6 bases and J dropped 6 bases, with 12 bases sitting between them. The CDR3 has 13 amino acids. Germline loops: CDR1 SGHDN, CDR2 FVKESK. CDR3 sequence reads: CASSLGGFQPQHF. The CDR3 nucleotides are TGTGCCAGCAGTCTAGGGGGGTTTCAGCCCCAGCATTTT.

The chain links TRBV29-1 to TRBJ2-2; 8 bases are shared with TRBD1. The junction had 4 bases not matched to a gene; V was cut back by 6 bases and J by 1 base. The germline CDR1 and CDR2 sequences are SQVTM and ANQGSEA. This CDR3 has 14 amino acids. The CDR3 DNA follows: TGCAGCGTGGGGACAGGTTTGAACACCGGGGAGCTGTTTTTT. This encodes CSVGTGLNTGELFF.

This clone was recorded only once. The CDR3 protein is CASSPSVGETQYF. The CDR3 DNA reads TGTGCCAGCAGTCCTAGCGTGGGAGAGACCCAGTACTTC. The V and J genes are TRBV11-3 and TRBJ2-5; D possibly corresponds to TRBD2 (6 bases). The V and J ends lost 6 bases and 4 bases respectively, with 12 bases between them. CDR3 length: 13 amino acids. The germline CDR1 and CDR2 sequences are SGHNT and YENEEA.

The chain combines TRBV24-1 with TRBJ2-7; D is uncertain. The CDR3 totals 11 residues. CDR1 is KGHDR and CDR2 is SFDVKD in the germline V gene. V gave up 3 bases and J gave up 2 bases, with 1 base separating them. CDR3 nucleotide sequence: TGTGCCACCAGTGATACCTACGAGCAGTACTTC. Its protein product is CATSDTYEQYF.

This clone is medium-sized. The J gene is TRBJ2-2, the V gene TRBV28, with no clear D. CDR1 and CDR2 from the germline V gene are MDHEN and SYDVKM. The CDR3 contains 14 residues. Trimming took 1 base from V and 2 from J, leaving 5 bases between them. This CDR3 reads CASSLFLNTGELFF. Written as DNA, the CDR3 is TGTGCCAGCAGTTTATTCCTAAACACCGGGGAGCTGTTTTTT.

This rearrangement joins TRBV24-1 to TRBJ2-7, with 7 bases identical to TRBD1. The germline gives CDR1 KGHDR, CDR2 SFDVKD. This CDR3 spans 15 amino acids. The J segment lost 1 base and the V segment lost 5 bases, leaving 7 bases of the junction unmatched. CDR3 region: CATSGSTGTSYEQYF. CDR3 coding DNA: TGTGCCACCAGTGGATCGACAGGGACGTCCTACGAGCAGTACTTC.

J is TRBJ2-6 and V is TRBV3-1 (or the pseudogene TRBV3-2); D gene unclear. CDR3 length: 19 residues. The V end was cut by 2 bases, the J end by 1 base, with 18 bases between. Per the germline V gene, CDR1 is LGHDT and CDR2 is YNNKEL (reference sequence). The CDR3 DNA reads TGTGCCAGCAGCCAATCAGACTTAAGTACCAAATCTGGGGCCAACGTCCTGACTTTC. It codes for CASSQSDLSTKSGANVLTF.

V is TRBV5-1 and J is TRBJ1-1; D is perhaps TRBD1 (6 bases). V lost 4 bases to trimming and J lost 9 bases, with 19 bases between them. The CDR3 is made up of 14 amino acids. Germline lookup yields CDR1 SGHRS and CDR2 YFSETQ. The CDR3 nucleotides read TGCGCCAGCAGCCCGGGGGGGACAAAGGAAAAAGCTTTCTTT. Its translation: CASSPGGTKEKAFF.

DNA for the CDR3: TGTGCCAGCAGCTTAGGGGACAGAGGGTTGTACTCTGGGGCCAACGTCCTGACTTTC. As protein: CASSLGDRGLYSGANVLTF. The rearrangement uses TRBV7-8 and TRBJ2-6, with TRBD1 matching over 7 bases. The length of the CDR3 is 19 residues. The V segment lost 1 base and the J segment 0 bases; nucleotides outside the gene matches: 9. Germline V gene lookup returns CDR1 SGHVS and CDR2 FQNEAQ. Full variable domain (missing parts from reference TRBV7-8 and TRBJ2-6): GAGVSQSPRYKVAKRGQDVALRCDPISGHVSLFWYQQALGQGPEFLTYFQNEAQLDKSGLPSDRFFAERPEGSVSTLKIQRTQQEDSAVYLCASSLGDRGLYSGANVLTFGAGSRLTVL.

For the CDR3, the DNA is TGTGCCACCAGTGCTGGGAGCAATCAGCCCCAGCATTTT. Its protein product is CATSAGSNQPQHF. The rearrangement uses TRBV24-1 and TRBJ1-5; D is unclear. Trimming removed 5 bases from V and 1 base from J, with 5 bases in between. The CDR3 length is 13 residues. Per germline, CDR1 KGHDR and CDR2 SFDVKD.

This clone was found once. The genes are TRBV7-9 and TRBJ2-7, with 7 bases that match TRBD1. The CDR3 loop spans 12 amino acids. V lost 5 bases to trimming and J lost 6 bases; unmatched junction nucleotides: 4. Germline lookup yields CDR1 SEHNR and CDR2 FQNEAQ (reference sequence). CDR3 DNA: TGTGCCAGCAGCCGACAGGGTGGCGAGCAGTACTTC. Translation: CASSRQGGEQYF.

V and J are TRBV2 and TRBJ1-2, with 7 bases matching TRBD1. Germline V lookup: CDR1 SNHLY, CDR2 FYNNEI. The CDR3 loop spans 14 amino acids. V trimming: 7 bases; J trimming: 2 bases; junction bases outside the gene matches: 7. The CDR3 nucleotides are TGTGCCAGCAAGATAAGACAGGGAAACTATGGCTACACCTTC. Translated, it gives CASKIRQGNYGYTF.

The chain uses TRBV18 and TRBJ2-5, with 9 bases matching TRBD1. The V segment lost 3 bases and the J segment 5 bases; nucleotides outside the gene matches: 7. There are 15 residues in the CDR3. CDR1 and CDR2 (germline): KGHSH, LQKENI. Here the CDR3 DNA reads TGTGCCAGCTCACCGCGGACAGGGGCGGGGGAGACCCAGTACTTC. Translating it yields CASSPRTGAGETQYF.

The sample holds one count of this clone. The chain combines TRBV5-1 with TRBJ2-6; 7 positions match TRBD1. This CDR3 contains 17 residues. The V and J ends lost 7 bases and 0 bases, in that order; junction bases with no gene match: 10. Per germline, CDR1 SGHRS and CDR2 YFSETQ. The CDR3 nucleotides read TGCGCCAGCGGAACAGGGGAACCCTTCTCTGGGGCCAACGTCCTGACTTTC. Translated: CASGTGEPFSGANVLTF.

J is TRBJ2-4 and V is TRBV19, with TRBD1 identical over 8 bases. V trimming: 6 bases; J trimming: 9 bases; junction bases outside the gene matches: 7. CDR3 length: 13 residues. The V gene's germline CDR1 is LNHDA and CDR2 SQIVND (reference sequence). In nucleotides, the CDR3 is TGTGCCAGTAGCCTGGACAGGGTTGGCATTCAGTACTTC. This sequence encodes CASSLDRVGIQYF.

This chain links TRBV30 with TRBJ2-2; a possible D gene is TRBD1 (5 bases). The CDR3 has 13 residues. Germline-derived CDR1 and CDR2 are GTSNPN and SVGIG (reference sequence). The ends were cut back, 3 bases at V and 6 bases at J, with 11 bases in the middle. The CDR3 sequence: CAWRQVGAGELFF. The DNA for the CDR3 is TGTGCCTGGAGACAGGTCGGCGCCGGGGAGCTGTTTTTT.

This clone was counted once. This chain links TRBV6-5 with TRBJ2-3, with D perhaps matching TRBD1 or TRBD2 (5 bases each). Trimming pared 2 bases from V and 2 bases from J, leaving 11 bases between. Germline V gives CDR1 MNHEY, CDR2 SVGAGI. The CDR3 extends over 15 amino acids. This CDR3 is CASSYALGDTDTQYF. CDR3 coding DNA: TGTGCCAGCAGTTACGCCCTGGGGGACACAGATACGCAGTATTTT.

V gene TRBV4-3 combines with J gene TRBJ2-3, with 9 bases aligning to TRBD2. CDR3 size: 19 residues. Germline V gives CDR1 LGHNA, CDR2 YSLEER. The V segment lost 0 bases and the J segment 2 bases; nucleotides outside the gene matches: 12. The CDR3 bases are TGCGCCAGCAGCCAAGAAGGTTCAAGCGGGGGGTCGTACACAGATACGCAGTATTTT. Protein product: CASSQEGSSGGSYTDTQYF.

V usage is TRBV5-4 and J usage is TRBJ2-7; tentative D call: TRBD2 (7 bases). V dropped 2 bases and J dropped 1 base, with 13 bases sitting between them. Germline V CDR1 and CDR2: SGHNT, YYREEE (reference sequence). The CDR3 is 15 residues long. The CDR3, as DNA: TGTGCCAGCAGCTTCACCGGGGGGCTTTCCTACGAGCAGTACTTC. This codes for CASSFTGGLSYEQYF.

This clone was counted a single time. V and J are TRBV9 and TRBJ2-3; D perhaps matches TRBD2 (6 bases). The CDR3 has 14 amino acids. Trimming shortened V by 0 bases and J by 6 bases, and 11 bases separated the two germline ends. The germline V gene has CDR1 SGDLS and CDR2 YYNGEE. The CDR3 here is CASSVVGEEDTQYF. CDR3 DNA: TGTGCCAGCAGCGTAGTGGGGGAGGAGGATACGCAGTATTTT.